This TCR beta chain was sequenced during a study of CD8+ T cells in alopecia areata. The treatment: oral pan-JAK inhibitor, 5-10 mg twice daily. Germline V CDR1 and CDR2: SGHRS, YFSETQ. V was pared by 0 bases and J by 11 bases, with 1 base of the junction left unmatched. The CDR3 loop spans 12 amino acids. This clone was counted only a few times. Sequencing used cDNA as its template, made by extracting RNA and reverse transcribing it. TCRdb's table, derived via immunoSEQ multiplex PCR, lists solely in-frame clones and lacks some. The sample contains hundreds of thousands of clones, over 60% of which appear only once.

Sequencing used CD4+ T cells sorted from blood, obtained around week 46, from a patient treated with tofacitinib. This chain joins TRBV5-1 and TRBJ2-1; 8 bases line up with TRBD1. The TCR was taken from a human donor with alopecia areata. The CDR3 nucleotides are TGCGCCAGCAGCTTGGGGACAGGGCAGCAGTTCTTC. This gives the protein CASSLGTGQQFF.